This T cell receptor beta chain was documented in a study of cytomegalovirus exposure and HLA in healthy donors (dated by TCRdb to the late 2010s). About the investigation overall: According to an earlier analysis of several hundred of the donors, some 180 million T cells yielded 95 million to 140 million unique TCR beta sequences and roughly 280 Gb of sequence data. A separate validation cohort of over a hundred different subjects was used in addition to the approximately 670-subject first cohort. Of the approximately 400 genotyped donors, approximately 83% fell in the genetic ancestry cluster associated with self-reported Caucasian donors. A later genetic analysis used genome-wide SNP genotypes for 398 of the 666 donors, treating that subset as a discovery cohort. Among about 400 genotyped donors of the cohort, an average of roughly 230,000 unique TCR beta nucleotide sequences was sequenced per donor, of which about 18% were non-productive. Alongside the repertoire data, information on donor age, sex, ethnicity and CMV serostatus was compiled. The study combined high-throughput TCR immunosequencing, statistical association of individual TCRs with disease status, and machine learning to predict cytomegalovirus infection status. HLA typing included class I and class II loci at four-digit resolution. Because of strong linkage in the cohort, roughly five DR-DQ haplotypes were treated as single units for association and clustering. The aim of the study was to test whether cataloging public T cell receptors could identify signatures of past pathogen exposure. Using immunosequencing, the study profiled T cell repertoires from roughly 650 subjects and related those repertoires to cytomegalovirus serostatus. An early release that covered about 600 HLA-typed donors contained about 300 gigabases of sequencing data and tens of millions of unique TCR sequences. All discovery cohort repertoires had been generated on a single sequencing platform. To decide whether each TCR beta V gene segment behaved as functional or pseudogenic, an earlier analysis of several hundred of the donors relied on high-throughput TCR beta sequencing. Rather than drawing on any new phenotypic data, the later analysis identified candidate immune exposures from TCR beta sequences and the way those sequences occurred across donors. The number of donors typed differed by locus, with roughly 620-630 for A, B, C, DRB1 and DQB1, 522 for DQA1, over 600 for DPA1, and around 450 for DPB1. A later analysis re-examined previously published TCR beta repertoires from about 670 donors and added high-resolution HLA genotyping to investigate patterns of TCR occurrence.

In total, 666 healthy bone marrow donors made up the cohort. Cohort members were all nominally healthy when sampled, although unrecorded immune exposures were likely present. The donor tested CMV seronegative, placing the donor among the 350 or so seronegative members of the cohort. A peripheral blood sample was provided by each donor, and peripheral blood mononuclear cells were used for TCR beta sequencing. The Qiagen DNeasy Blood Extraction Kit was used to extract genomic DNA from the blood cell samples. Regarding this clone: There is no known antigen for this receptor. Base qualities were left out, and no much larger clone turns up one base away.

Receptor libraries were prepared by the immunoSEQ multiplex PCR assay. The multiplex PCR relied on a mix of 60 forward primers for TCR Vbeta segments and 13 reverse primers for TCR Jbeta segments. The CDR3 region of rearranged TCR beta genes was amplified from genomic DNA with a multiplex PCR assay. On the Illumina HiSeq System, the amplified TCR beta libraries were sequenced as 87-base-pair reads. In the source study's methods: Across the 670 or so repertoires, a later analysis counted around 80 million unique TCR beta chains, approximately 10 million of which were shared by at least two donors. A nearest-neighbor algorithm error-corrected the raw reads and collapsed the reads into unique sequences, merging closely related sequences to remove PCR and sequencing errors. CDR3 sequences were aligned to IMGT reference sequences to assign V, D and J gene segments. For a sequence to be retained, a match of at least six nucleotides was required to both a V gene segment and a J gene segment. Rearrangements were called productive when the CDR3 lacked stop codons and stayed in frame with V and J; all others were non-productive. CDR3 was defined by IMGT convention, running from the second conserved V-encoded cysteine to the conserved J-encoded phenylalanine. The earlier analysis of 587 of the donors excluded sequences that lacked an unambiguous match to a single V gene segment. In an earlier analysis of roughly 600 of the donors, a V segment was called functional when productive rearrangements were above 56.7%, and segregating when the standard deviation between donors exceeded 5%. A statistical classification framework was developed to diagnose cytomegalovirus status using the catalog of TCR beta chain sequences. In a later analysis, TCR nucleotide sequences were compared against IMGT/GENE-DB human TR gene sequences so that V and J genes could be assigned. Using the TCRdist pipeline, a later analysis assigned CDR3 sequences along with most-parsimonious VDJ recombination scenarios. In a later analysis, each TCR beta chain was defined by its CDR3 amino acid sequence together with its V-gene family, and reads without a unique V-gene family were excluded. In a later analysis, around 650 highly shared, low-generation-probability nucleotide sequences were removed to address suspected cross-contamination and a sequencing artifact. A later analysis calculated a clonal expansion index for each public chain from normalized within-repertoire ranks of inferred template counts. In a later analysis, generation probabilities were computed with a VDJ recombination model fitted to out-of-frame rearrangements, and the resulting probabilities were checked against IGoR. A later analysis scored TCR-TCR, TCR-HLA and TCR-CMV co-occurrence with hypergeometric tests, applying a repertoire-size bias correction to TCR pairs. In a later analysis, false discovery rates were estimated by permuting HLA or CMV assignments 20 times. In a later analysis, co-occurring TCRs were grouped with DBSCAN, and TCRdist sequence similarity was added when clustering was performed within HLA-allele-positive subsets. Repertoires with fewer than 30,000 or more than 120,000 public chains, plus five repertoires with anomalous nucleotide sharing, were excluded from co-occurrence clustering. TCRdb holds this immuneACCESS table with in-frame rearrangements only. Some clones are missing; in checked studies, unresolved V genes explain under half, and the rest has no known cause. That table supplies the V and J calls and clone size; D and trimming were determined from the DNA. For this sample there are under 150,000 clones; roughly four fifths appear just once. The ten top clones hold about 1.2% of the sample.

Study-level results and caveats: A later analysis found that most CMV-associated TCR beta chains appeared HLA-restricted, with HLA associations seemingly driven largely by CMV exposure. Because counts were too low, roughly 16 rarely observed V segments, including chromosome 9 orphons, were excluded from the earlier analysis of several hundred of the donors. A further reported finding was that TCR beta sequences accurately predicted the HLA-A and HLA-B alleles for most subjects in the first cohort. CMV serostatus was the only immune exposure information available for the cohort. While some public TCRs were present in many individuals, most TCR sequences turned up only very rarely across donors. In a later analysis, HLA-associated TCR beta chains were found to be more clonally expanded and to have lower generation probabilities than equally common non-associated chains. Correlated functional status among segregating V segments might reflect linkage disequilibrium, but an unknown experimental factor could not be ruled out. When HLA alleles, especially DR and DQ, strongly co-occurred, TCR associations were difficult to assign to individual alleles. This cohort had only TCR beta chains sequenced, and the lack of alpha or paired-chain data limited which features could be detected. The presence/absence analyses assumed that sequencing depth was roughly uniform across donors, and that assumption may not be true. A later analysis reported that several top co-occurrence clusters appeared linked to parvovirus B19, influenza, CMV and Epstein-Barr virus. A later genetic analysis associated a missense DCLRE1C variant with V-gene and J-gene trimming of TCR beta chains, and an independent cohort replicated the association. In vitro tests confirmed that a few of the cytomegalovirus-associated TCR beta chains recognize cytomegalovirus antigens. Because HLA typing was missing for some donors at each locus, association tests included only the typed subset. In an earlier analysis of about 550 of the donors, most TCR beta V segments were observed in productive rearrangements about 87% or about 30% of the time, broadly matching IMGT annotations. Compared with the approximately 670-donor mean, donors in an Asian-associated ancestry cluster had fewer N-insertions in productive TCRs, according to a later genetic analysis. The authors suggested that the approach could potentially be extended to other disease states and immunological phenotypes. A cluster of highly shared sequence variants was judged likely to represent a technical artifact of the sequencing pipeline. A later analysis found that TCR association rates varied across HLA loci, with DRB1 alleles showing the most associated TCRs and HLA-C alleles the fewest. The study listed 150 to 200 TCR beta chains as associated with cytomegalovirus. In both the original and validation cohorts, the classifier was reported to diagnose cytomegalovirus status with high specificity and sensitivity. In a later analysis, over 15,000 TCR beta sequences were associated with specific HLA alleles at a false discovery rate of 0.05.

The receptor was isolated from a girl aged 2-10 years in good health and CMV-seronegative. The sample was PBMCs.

The nucleotide sequence is TGTGCCAGCAACAAGGGAGCTAACTATGGCTACACCTTC. Its product reads: CASNKGANYGYTF. The chain uses TRBV28 and TRBJ1-2, with no confidently assigned D gene. CDR1 is given as MDHEN and CDR2 as SYDVKM, both from the germline V gene. Trimming takes 7 bases from V and 0 bases from J, and the germline ends sit 9 bases apart. The CDR3 runs 13 amino acids, cysteine and phenylalanine included. Solely the CDR3 DNA is kept, with 39 bases framed from the first base.